This T cell receptor (beta chain) was captured in a study of human T cells and chemical hapten exposure. At the level of the study: For sensitization, 2% DPC was applied to an approximately 2 cm by approximately 2 cm patch of upper inner arm skin.

CDR3 length: 14 residues. The V gene end was trimmed by 5 bases and the J gene end by 5 bases; junction bases not matched to a gene: 4. Germline V gives CDR1 ENHRY, CDR2 SYGVKD. Library preparation tagged each individual cDNA molecule with a unique molecular identifier. Via MiXCR, TCRdb re-called the RACE reads, giving one row per CDR3 protein. Among tens of thousands of distinct CDR3 sequences, more than 10% were seen once, and the ten largest hold approximately 1.8%. Time point in this sample: pre-sensitization, week 0. Treatment meaning: therapeutic diphenylcyclopropenone sensitization with weekly scalp DPC. The total RNA was obtained from whole blood that was not fractionated. This clonotype came up a few times.

The chain links TRBV10-3 to TRBJ1-4; TRBD1 aligns across 8 bases. The source was whole blood, collected in connection with sensitization to the hapten diphenylcyclopropenone (DPC). The sequence derives from a middle-aged woman with alopecia areata. Some clones in this sample may be carry-over from other donors' samples. The CDR3 nucleotides are TGTGCCATCAGTCCGAGGACAGGGAATGAAAAACTGTTTTTT. Translation gives CAISPRTGNEKLFF.